The following is a TCR beta chain sequence with its context. It has no known antigen specificity. Per-base quality was not reported, and no clone a single base away is much larger than it. These data come from a study of identifying expanded T cells in peripheral blood (dated by TCRdb to 2018 to 2020). In the study overall: Technical replicates were generated by sequencing separate aliquots of the same genomic DNA pool, and four replicates were compared pairwise.

During the collection period, no infections or other immune events were recorded for the healthy donors. Time-dependent variance in a beta-binomial model of T-cell clone differential abundance was calibrated using healthy-donor blood repertoires as a training cohort. The training cohort was composed of roughly 10 healthy donors, 3 female and 7 male. Donor ages ranged from about 29 to 70 years, with an average of approximately 43 years. Whole blood was collected from each healthy donor at three time points spaced approximately 13 days apart and obtained from a commercial supplier. For immunosequencing, genomic DNA was extracted from whole blood that had not been sorted. General conclusions and limits of the study: Both the number of clones called differentially abundant and the false-positive rate were significantly reduced by the beta-binomial model across all healthy-donor time intervals. The binomial model flagged 0.9 to 1.5 differentially abundant clones between technical replicates, compared with roughly 17 over about two weeks and approximately 18 over four weeks. The authors expected that over much longer intervals, such as months to years, biological variance in healthy repertoires might increase even further. In all healthy donors, the variance in clone template counts between samples taken roughly 14 days apart rose significantly as total template count increased.

TCRbeta CDR3 regions were profiled with the immunoSEQ Assay using bias-controlled multiplex PCR amplification of genomic DNA. The authors processed their data as follows. The absolute abundance of each unique TCRbeta CDR3 region was quantified after sequences were collapsed and filtered. Differential abundance was tested with two models: a binomial (Fisher-equivalent) model and a beta-binomial model that adds time-dependent variance fitted from healthy donors. Clones with fewer than 5 combined templates were removed, and differential abundance was called for clones with a Benjamini-Hochberg FDR below 0.01. Using the form v = (b*log(k)+a)^2, the beta-binomial variance was modeled as a function of the total template count across the two samples. In TCRdb, the immuneACCESS table is reduced to in-frame sequences with V and J assigned. These tables do not hold every clone; where another copy was compared, an unresolved V gene accounts for under half, and the others remain unexplained. V and J calls and clone size are as listed in that table; D and trimming were resolved from the DNA. Within this sample are 70,000 to 95,000 clones, with almost 90% of them counted one time only. Around 3.8% of the sample is taken by the ten largest.

The TCR comes from a person between 18 and 70 years old in good health. Input material: blood.

The nucleotide sequence is TGTGCCAGCAGCAAAATGATACAGGGCAGGGTCGGCCCCTACAATGAGCAGTTCTTC. This encodes CASSKMIQGRVGPYNEQFF. This sequence uses TRBV21-1 and TRBJ2-1; the tabulated D call, TRBD1, remains unverified against the DNA. TRBV21-1 is recorded as a pseudogene. CDR3 length: 19 amino acids, cysteine to phenylalanine. Only CDR3 DNA is held: 57 bases, read in frame from base 1.